This T cell receptor beta chain was sequenced during a study of shared clonotypes between healthy human individuals. This table comes from immunoSEQ multiplex PCR, and its TCRdb copy is limited to in-frame clones, with some not included. The profile shows roughly 680,000 clones, around 70% of them singletons. CDR3 size: 15 residues. CDR1 is MNHEY, CDR2 SVGAGI, per germline. Trimming removed 5 bases from V and 7 bases from J; junction bases left unmatched: 8. The chain uses TRBV6-5 and TRBJ2-5, with TRBD1 matching 12 bases. The source material was memory CD4+ T cells sorted from blood. Subset indicated: CD45RA-negative fraction. This receptor was obtained from a woman under 40 in good health. The CDR3 region has the DNA TGTGCCAGCAGTCCTCGGGACAGGGGGCGGGGGACCCAGTACTTC. This encodes CASSPRDRGRGTQYF.